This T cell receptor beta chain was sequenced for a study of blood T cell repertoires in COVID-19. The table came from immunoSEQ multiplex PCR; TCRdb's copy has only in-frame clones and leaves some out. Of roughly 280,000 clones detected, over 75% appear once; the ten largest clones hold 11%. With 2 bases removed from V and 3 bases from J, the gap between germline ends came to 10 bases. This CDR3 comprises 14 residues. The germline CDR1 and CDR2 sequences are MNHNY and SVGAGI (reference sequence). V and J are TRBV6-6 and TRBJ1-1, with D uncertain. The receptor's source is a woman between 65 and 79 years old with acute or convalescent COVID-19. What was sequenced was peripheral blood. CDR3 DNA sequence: TGTGCCAGCAGTTACCGGGTCACCGACACTGAAGCTTTCTTT. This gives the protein CASSYRVTDTEAFF.